The 23 T cell receptor beta chains reported below all come from one sample, sequenced in a study of cytomegalovirus exposure and HLA in healthy donors. The PCR was carried out with 60 Vbeta primers and 13 Jbeta primers. Data came from immunoSEQ multiplex PCR; TCRdb stores just in-frame clones and leaves some out. In the table there are roughly 100,000 clones, 60% to 80% of which are singletons. Sequenced sample: PBMCs. The receptors were gathered from a man aged 60 to 75 in good health and CMV-seropositive.

This chain links TRBV9 with TRBJ1-2; possible D gene TRBD1, 5 bases. V was cut by 0 bases and J by 8 bases, with 17 bases left in between. The CDR3 has 15 amino acids. CDR1 SGDLS and CDR2 YYNGEE come from the germline V gene. The CDR3 DNA reads as TGTGCCAGCAGCGTAGATCCGGCAGGGCTTGGCGGCTACACCTTC. This encodes CASSVDPAGLGGYTF.

This sequence joins TRBV18 and TRBJ1-1; 7 nucleotides match TRBD1. Trimming at V came to 3 bases and at J to 1 base, leaving 5 bases not matched to a gene. The germline CDR1 and CDR2 sequences are KGHSH and LQKENI. CDR3 length: 15 residues. The CDR3 region has the DNA TGTGCCAGCTCACCCATGAACAGGGGGAACACTGAAGCTTTCTTT. This sequence encodes CASSPMNRGNTEAFF.

The chain carries TRBV14 and TRBJ1-6, with TRBD1 as a possible D gene (6 bases). The CDR3 is 15 amino acids. The ends were cut back, 1 base at V and 11 bases at J, with 15 bases in the middle. The germline CDR1 and CDR2 sequences are SGHDN and FVKESK. The CDR3 nucleotides are TGTGCCAGCAGCCAAGTGGGGGCGAGGAATCCACCCCTCCACTTT. Translation: CASSQVGARNPPLHF.

The genes are TRBV6-6 and TRBJ2-3; 7 nucleotides agree with TRBD1. This CDR3 spans 14 amino acids. V trimming: 6 bases; J trimming: 1 base; junction bases outside the gene matches: 4. CDR1 is MNHNY, CDR2 SVGAGI, per germline (reference sequence). The DNA of the CDR3 is TGTGCCAGCAGGTATACAGGGGGCACAGATACGCAGTATTTT. This gives the protein CASRYTGGTDTQYF.

The chain joins TRBV27 to TRBJ1-6; 7 positions agree with TRBD1. Germline assignment: CDR1 MNHEY and CDR2 SMNVEV (reference sequence). V shed 3 bases, J shed 7 bases, and the junction held 6 bases outside the gene matches. The CDR3 loop spans 15 amino acids. CDR3 protein: CASSFSDRDNSPLHF. In nucleotides, the CDR3 is TGTGCCAGCAGTTTTTCTGACAGGGACAATTCACCCCTCCACTTT.

As regards this clone: Other DNA sequences in this sample translate to the same CDR3. V is TRBV25-1 and J is TRBJ2-3; D is possibly TRBD2 (5 bases). CDR1 MGHDK and CDR2 SYGVNS come from the germline V gene. The CDR3 is 12 residues long. V was clipped by 7 bases and J by 4 bases, with 9 bases between them. The CDR3 DNA follows: TGTGCCAGCAACGACTACTCAGATACGCAGTATTTT. Translating it yields CASNDYSDTQYF.

The CDR3 loop is CASRVGKGDTQYF. As DNA, the CDR3 is TGTGCCAGTAGGGTGGGAAAGGGGGATACGCAGTATTTT. This chain connects TRBV19 to TRBJ2-3; tentative D call: TRBD1 (5 bases). Per the germline V gene, CDR1 is LNHDA and CDR2 is SQIVND (reference sequence). Trimming stripped 6 bases from V and 6 bases from J, with 13 bases between. This CDR3 comprises 13 residues. The whole variable domain, remainder taken from reference TRBV19 and TRBJ2-3, is DGGITQSPKYLFRKEGQNVTLSCEQNLNHDAMYWYRQDPGQGLRLIYYSQIVNDFQKGDIAEGYSVSREKKESFPLTVTSAQKNPTAFYLCASRVGKGDTQYFGPGTRLTVL.

This clone was detected a few times. The V call is TRBV5-6, the J call TRBJ1-4, with D maybe TRBD1 (5 bases). CDR3 length: 18 amino acids. V dropped 2 bases and J dropped 3 bases, with 20 bases sitting between them. From germline, CDR1 is SGHDT and CDR2 YYEEEE. The CDR3 region is CASSFPGRRGESNEKLFF. DNA of the CDR3: TGTGCCAGCAGCTTTCCCGGCAGGCGGGGCGAGTCTAATGAAAAACTGTTTTTT.

V and J are TRBV2 and TRBJ1-2; TRBD1 agrees at 7 bases. Per the germline V gene, CDR1 is SNHLY and CDR2 is FYNNEI. The CDR3 is 12 residues long. V dropped 10 bases and J dropped 8; count of bases not matched to a gene: 10. The CDR3 sequence is CATRRTGSGYTF. Here the CDR3 DNA reads TGTGCCACCCGTAGGACAGGATCAGGCTACACCTTC.

CDR3 DNA sequence: TGTGCCAGCAGTCCCCCAGAGGGAATGACTGAAGCTTTCTTT. This encodes CASSPPEGMTEAFF. V usage is TRBV25-1 and J usage is TRBJ1-1; D gene unclear. Germline CDR1 and CDR2: MGHDK and SYGVNS. The CDR3 consists of 14 residues. The V and J ends lost 5 bases and 5 bases respectively, with 15 bases between them. Drawing the rest from reference TRBV25-1 and TRBJ1-1, the complete variable domain is EADIYQTPRYLVIGTGKKITLECSQTMGHDKMYWYQQDPGMELHLIHYSYGVNSTEKGDLSSESTVSRIRTEHFPLTLESARPSHTSQYLCASSPPEGMTEAFFGQGTRLTVV.

The chain employs TRBV5-4 and TRBJ2-2; D is perhaps TRBD2 (7 bases). The CDR3 runs 15 residues. CDR1 and CDR2 from the germline V gene are SGHNT and YYREEE (reference sequence). The ends were cut back, 2 bases at V and 4 bases at J, with 12 bases in the middle. The CDR3: CASSLGGVSTGELFF. The CDR3 DNA reads TGTGCCAGCAGCTTAGGGGGGGTTAGCACCGGGGAGCTGTTTTTT.

This chain connects TRBV28 to TRBJ2-1; 7 nucleotides align to TRBD2. V lost 6 bases and J lost 2; bases outside the gene matches: 4. The CDR3 has 14 residues. Germline assignment: CDR1 MDHEN and CDR2 SYDVKM. The CDR3 is CASSPSGTYNEQFF. The CDR3 bases are TGTGCCAGCAGCCCTAGCGGCACCTACAATGAGCAGTTCTTC.

The chain couples TRBV19 to TRBJ2-7; 7 bases match TRBD1. Trimming cost V 3 bases and J 0 bases; bases outside gene matches: 5. CDR1 LNHDA and CDR2 SQIVND come from the germline V gene (reference sequence). The CDR3 is made up of 15 amino acids. The CDR3 DNA reads TGTGCCAGTAGTATGAGGGACAGCTTCTCCTACGAGCAGTACTTC. Amino acids: CASSMRDSFSYEQYF. Combining the CDR3 with reference TRBV19 and TRBJ2-7 gives the whole variable domain DGGITQSPKYLFRKEGQNVTLSCEQNLNHDAMYWYRQDPGQGLRLIYYSQIVNDFQKGDIAEGYSVSREKKESFPLTVTSAQKNPTAFYLCASSMRDSFSYEQYFGPGTRLTVT.

This clone has just a few counts. The chain links TRBV5-1 to TRBJ2-7; the match to TRBD2 covers 13 bases. The CDR3 has 14 residues. CDR1 is SGHRS and CDR2 is YFSETQ in the germline V gene. V gave up 4 bases and J gave up 7 bases; unmatched junction bases: 5. CDR3 bases: TGCGCCAGCAGCCGGACTAGCGGGGGAGAAGAGCAGTACTTC. As protein: CASSRTSGGEEQYF. Drawing the rest from reference TRBV5-1 and TRBJ2-7, the complete variable domain is KAGVTQTPRYLIKTRGQQVTLSCSPISGHRSVSWYQQTPGQGLQFLFEYFSETQRNKGNFPGRFSGRQFSNSRSEMNVSTLELGDSALYLCASSRTSGGEEQYFGPGTRLTVT.

The CDR3 DNA reads TGCGCCAGCAGTGACTCTAGGGGAACTGAAGCTTTCTTT. It specifies CASSDSRGTEAFF. The chain couples TRBV10-2 to TRBJ1-1; a possible D gene is TRBD1 (5 bases). CDR3 length equals 13 residues. In germline, CDR1 is WSHSY, CDR2 SAAADI. Trimming stripped 3 bases from V and 5 bases from J, with 10 bases between.

This clone was counted between two and nine times. The chain links TRBV10-3 to TRBJ1-1; D is unresolved. This CDR3 has 15 residues. The germline V and J ends were trimmed by 3 bases and 10 bases, with 21 bases remaining between them. Germline values: CDR1 ENHRY, CDR2 SYGVKD. CDR3 region: CAISDLRRAGEGAFF. CDR3 sequence (DNA): TGTGCCATCAGTGACCTTAGGAGGGCAGGAGAGGGAGCTTTCTTT.

J is TRBJ2-7 and V is TRBV14, with TRBD1 matching over 7 bases. The CDR3 is 15 amino acids. Germline CDR1 SGHDN, CDR2 FVKESK. J was trimmed by 2 bases and V by 0 bases; bases with no gene match: 4. The CDR3 is CASSQERGGPYEQYF. The CDR3 DNA reads TGTGCCAGCAGCCAAGAGCGAGGGGGCCCCTACGAGCAGTACTTC.

The chain is built from TRBV25-1 and TRBJ2-3; TRBD1 matches 7 bases. J gave up 4 bases and V 2 bases, and 6 bases lay outside the gene matches. The CDR3 is 15 residues long. The V gene's germline CDR1 is MGHDK and CDR2 SYGVNS. The CDR3 sequence: CASSERQGWADTQYF. The DNA of the CDR3 is TGTGCCAGCAGTGAAAGACAGGGATGGGCAGATACGCAGTATTTT. Supplemented by reference TRBV25-1 and TRBJ2-3, the full variable domain reads EADIYQTPRYLVIGTGKKITLECSQTMGHDKMYWYQQDPGMELHLIHYSYGVNSTEKGDLSSESTVSRIRTEHFPLTLESARPSHTSQYLCASSERQGWADTQYFGPGTRLTVL.

This clone was counted between two and nine times. This chain links TRBV6-5 with TRBJ1-4; TRBD1 might be the D (5 bases). Trimming pared 3 bases from V and 4 bases from J, leaving 15 bases between. Germline assignment: CDR1 MNHEY and CDR2 SVGAGI. This CDR3 spans 16 amino acids. Here the CDR3 reads CASSYNGAVVNEKLFF. The CDR3 nucleotides read TGTGCCAGCAGTTATAATGGGGCAGTGGTTAATGAAAAACTGTTTTTT.

The chain links TRBV27 to TRBJ2-1; 10 nucleotides align to TRBD2. After removal of 5 bases from V and 4 bases from J, the junction contained 5 bases not matched to a gene. Germline CDR1 is MNHEY and CDR2 is SMNVEV (reference sequence). This CDR3 contains 15 residues. The CDR3 DNA reads as TGTGCCAGCAGTACCACTAGCGGGGCTTACAATGAGCAGTTCTTC. Its protein product is CASSTTSGAYNEQFF.

This chain uses TRBV28 with TRBJ2-3; maybe TRBD1 (6 bases). Germline V gene sequence: CDR1 MDHEN, CDR2 SYDVKM. The CDR3 contains 19 residues. Trimming took off 1 base at V and 3 bases at J, with 23 bases between the two ends. CDR3 DNA: TGTGCCAGCAGTTTATCAAAAAGAACAGGGAGATTAGGGACAGATACGCAGTATTTT. It yields the protein CASSLSKRTGRLGTDTQYF.

This chain links TRBV6-1 with TRBJ2-7; TRBD2 might be the D (5 bases). With 3 bases removed from V and 6 bases from J, the gap between germline ends came to 9 bases. This CDR3 contains 12 residues. CDR1 is MNHNS, CDR2 SASEGT, per germline. DNA of the CDR3: TGTGCCAGCAGTGAGTCCGGGGTCGAGCAGTACTTC. Its protein product is CASSESGVEQYF.

V usage is TRBV29-1 and J usage is TRBJ1-1; D unresolved. The length of the CDR3 is 12 residues. The V end lost 1 base, the J end lost 2 bases, and 5 bases lay between the germline ends. From germline, CDR1 is SQVTM and CDR2 ANQGSEA. CDR3 nucleotides: TGCAGCGTTGAAGGAGGTAACACTGAAGCTTTCTTT. Translating it yields CSVEGGNTEAFF.